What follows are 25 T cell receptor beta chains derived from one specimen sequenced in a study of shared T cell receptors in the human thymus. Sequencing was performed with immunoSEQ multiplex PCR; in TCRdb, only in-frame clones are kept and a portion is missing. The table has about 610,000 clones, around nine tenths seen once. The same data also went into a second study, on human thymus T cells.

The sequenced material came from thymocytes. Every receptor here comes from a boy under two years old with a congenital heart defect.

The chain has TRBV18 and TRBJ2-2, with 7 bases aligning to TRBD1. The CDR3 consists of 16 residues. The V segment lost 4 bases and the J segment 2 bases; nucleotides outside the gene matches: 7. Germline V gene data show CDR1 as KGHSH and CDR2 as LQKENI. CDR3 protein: CASSLETGINTGELFF. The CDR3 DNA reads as TGTGCCAGCTCACTGGAGACAGGGATAAACACCGGGGAGCTGTTTTTT. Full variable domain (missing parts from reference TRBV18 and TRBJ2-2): NAGVMQNPRHLVRRRGQEARLRCSPMKGHSHVYWYRQLPEEGLKFMVYLQKENIIDESGMPKERFSAEFPKEGPSILRIQQVVRGDSAAYFCASSLETGINTGELFFGEGSRLTVL.

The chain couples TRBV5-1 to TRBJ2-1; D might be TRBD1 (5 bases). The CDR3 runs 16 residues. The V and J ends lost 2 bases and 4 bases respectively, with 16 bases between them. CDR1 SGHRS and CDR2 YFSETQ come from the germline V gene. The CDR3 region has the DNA TGCGCCAGCAGCTTATTATTCTGGTCAGGGTACAATGAGCAGTTCTTC. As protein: CASSLLFWSGYNEQFF. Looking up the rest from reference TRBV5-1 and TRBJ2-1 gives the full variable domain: KAGVTQTPRYLIKTRGQQVTLSCSPISGHRSVSWYQQTPGQGLQFLFEYFSETQRNKGNFPGRFSGRQFSNSRSEMNVSTLELGDSALYLCASSLLFWSGYNEQFFGPGTRLTVL.

CDR3 in DNA: TGTGCCTGGAGTGTATCGGCTAGCGGGAGAGGAGATACGCAGTATTTT. Protein sequence: CAWSVSASGRGDTQYF. The rearrangement joins TRBV30 to TRBJ2-3; 10 positions match TRBD2. The J segment lost 5 bases and the V segment lost 0 bases, leaving 8 bases of the junction unmatched. The germline V gene encodes CDR1 GTSNPN and CDR2 SVGIG (reference sequence). CDR3 size: 16 residues.

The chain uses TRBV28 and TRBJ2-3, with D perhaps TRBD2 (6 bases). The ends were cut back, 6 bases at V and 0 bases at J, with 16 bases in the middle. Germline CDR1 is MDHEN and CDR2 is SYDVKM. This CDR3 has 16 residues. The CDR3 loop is CASRPGRRASTDTQYF. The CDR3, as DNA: TGTGCCAGCAGACCCGGCCGGAGGGCCAGCACAGATACGCAGTATTTT.

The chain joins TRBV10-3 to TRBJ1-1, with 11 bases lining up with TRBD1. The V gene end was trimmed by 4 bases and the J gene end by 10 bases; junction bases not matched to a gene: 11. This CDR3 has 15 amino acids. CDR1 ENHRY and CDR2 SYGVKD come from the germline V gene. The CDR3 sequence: CAISGPDRGRWGAFF. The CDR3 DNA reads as TGTGCCATCAGTGGACCGGACAGGGGGCGGTGGGGAGCTTTCTTT.

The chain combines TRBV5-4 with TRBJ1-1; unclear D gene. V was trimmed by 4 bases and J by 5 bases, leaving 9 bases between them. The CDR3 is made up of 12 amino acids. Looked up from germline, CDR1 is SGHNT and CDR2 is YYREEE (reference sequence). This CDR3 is CASSVAVTEAFF. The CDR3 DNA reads TGTGCCAGCAGCGTGGCCGTTACTGAAGCTTTCTTT.

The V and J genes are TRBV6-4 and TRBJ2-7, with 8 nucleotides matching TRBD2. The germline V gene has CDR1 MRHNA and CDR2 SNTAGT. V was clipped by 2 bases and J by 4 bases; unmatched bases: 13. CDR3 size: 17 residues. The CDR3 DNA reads TGTGCCAGCAGTGACAACCAGACTAGCGTCGCGAGATACGAGCAGTACTTC. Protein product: CASSDNQTSVARYEQYF.

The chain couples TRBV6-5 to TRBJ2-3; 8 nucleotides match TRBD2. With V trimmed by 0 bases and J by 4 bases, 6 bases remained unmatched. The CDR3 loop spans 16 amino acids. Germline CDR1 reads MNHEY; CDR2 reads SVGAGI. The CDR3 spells CASSYSGTSVPDTQYF. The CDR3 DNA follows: TGTGCCAGCAGTTACTCTGGGACTAGTGTCCCAGATACGCAGTATTTT.

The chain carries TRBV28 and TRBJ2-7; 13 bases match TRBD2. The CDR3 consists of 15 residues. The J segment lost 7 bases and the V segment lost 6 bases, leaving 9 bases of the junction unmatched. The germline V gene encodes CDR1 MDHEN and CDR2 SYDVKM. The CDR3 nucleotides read TGTGCCAGCAGCCCCCCACTAGCGGGAGGGCGGGAGCAGTACTTC. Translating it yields CASSPPLAGGREQYF.

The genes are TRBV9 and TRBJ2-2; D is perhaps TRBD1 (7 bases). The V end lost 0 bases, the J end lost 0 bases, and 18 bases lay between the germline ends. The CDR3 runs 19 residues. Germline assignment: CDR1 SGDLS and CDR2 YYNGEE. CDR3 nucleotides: TGTGCCAGCAGCGTAGAGGGGGGACAGCATCCCGCGAACACCGGGGAGCTGTTTTTT. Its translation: CASSVEGGQHPANTGELFF.

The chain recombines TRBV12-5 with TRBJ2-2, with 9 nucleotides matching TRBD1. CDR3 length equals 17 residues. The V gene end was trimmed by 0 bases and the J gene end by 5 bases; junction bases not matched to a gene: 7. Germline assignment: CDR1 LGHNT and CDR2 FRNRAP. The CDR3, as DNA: TGTGCTAGTGGTTTGGTTAAGGGACAGGGAAGAACCGGGGAGCTGTTTTTT. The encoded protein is CASGLVKGQGRTGELFF.

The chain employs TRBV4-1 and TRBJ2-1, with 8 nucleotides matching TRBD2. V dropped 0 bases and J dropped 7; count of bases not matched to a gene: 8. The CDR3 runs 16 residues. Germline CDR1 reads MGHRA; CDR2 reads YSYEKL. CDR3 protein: CASSQEGAGEENEQFF. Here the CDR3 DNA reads TGCGCCAGCAGCCAAGAAGGAGCGGGAGAGGAAAATGAGCAGTTCTTC.

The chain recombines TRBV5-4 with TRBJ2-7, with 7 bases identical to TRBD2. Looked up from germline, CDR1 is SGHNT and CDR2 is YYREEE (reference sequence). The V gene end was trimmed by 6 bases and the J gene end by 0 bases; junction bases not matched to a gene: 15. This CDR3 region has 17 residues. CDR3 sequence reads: CASNPAPTERGSYEQYF. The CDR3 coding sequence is TGTGCCAGCAACCCCGCCCCCACTGAGCGGGGCTCCTACGAGCAGTACTTC.

The DNA for the CDR3 is TGTGCCAGGGCCCCGACTAGGCGACGGGAGACCCAGTACTTC. This sequence encodes CARAPTRRRETQYF. The rearrangement joins TRBV2 to TRBJ2-5, with TRBD2 as a possible D gene (6 bases). V lost 9 bases to trimming and J lost 5 bases, with 19 bases between them. The CDR3 totals 14 residues. Germline lookup yields CDR1 SNHLY and CDR2 FYNNEI.

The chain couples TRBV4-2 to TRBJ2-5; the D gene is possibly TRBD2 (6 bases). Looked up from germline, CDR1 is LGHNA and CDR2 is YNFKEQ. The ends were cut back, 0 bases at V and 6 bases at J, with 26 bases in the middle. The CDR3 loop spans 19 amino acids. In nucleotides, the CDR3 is TGTGCCAGCAGCCAAGATAGGAAAGGGAGGTCGCTAGAAAGAAAGACCCAGTACTTC. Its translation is CASSQDRKGRSLERKTQYF.

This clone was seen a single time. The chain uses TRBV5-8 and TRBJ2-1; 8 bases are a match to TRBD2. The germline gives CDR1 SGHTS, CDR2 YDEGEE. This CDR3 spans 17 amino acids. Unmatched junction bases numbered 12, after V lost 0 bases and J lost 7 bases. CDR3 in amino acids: CASSLAPGRGAWNEQFF. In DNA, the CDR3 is TGTGCCAGCAGCTTGGCCCCCGGGAGGGGCGCGTGGAATGAGCAGTTCTTC.

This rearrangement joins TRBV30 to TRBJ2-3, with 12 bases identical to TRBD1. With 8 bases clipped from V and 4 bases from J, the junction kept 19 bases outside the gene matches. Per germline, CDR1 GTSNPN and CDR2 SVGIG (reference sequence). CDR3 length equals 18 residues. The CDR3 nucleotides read TGTGCCCTCCAGCAGTGGGGACAGGGGGCCCCGGCCCCAGATACGCAGTATTTT. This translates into CALQQWGQGAPAPDTQYF.

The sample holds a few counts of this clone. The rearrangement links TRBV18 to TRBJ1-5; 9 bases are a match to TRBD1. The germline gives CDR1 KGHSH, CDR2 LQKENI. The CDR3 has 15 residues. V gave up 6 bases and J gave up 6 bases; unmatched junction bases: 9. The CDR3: CASSSGTGLGQPQHF. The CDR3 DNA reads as TGTGCCAGCTCCTCCGGGACAGGGCTTGGTCAGCCCCAGCATTTT. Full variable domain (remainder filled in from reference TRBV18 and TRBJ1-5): NAGVMQNPRHLVRRRGQEARLRCSPMKGHSHVYWYRQLPEEGLKFMVYLQKENIIDESGMPKERFSAEFPKEGPSILRIQQVVRGDSAAYFCASSSGTGLGQPQHFGDGTRLSIL.

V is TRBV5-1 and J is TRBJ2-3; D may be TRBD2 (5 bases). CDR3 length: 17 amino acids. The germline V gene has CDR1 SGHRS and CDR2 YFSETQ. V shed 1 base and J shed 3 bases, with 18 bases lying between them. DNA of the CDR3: TGCGCCAGCAGCTTGCTCCCGGTCGAGGGCGGGACAGATACGCAGTATTTT. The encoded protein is CASSLLPVEGGTDTQYF.

CDR3 sequence reads: CSVPPCAVRHEQYF. The CDR3 bases are TGCAGCGTTCCTCCCTGCGCCGTACGCCACGAGCAGTACTTC. The V call is TRBV29-1, the J call TRBJ2-7; D is undetermined. CDR1 is SQVTM and CDR2 is ANQGSEA in the germline V gene. This CDR3 spans 14 amino acids. V gave up 5 bases and J gave up 5 bases, with 19 bases separating them.

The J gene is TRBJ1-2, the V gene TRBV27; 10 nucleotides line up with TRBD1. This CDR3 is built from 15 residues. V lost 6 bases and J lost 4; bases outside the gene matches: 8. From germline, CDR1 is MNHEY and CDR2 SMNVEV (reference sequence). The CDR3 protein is CASRVTGGDSYGYTF. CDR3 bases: TGTGCCAGCAGGGTGACAGGGGGCGATTCCTATGGCTACACCTTC.

The CDR3 region is CASSPNGGADTQYF. CDR3 DNA sequence: TGTGCCAGCAGCCCAAACGGCGGCGCAGATACGCAGTATTTT. The chain carries TRBV7-3 and TRBJ2-3, with unresolved D. With 5 bases removed from V and 4 bases from J, the gap between germline ends came to 13 bases. The germline gives CDR1 SGHTA, CDR2 FQGTGA. This CDR3 has 14 amino acids.

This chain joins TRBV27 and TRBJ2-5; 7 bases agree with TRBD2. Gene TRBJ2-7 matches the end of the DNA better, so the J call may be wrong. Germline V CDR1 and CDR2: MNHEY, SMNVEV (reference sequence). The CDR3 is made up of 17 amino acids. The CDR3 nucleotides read TGTGCCAGCAGTCCAGTGGGGGAAGCGGGAAGCTCCTACGAGCAGTACTTC. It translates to CASSPVGEAGSSYEQYF.

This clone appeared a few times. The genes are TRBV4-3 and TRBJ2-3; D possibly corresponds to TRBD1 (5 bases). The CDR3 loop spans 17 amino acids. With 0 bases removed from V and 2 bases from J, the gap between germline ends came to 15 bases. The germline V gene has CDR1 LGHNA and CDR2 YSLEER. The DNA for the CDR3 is TGCGCCAGCAGCCAAGATGACCGGCAGGGTCCCACAGATACGCAGTATTTT. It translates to CASSQDDRQGPTDTQYF.

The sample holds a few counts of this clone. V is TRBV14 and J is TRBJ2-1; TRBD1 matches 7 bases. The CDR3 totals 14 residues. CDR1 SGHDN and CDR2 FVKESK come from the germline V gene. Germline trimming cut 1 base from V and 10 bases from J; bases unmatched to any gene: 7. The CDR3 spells CASSQVASRGEQFF. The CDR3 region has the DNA TGTGCCAGCAGCCAAGTAGCCTCCAGGGGGGAGCAGTTCTTC.